The entry that follows covers one T cell receptor (beta chain) sequence. This clone's antigen is unknown. Per-base qualities were not stored, and no clone one base away is much larger. The data derive from a study of T cell repertoires in cytomegalovirus infection (dated by TCRdb to the late 2010s). At the level of the whole study: Donor HLA type was relevant to the analysis, because carriage of CMV infection together with the matching HLA type was indicated by public TCR beta signatures.

CDR3 length: 13 amino acids, cysteine to phenylalanine. This entry keeps only the CDR3 DNA: 39 bases, framed from base 1. CDR1 SGHTA and CDR2 FQGNSA are derived from the germline V gene. V was cut back by 1 base and J by 3 bases, leaving a gap of 6 bases between them. Sequencing was performed on an Illumina HiSeq 1500. The public reads were reprocessed in TCRdb via fastp at Q25 and MiXCR, keeping in-frame beta chains. Every entry covers one CDR3 protein and lists the most common genes and DNA from its rows. This sample is represented by more than 150,000 distinct CDR3 sequences; under 30% of them were singletons. The top ten constitute around 29% of the sample. On the study overall, not on this receptor specifically: The ex vivo response was dominated by HLA-C-restricted CMV-specific TCR beta clonotypes, which also provided the single most frequent clonotype in two of eight donors. In both this cohort and an independent cohort of 350 or so donors, the cumulative frequency of public TCR beta family members distinguished carriers of CMV infection plus the relevant HLA type.

The chain links TRBV7-2 with TRBJ2-5; the D gene is perhaps TRBD1, from 5 matching bases. This receptor was identified in a human donor in good health (CMV status not recorded). Some clones in this sample may be carry-over from other donors' samples. The sequenced material came from PBMCs. The CDR3 is CASSLVREETQYF. The sequence in DNA is TGTGCCAGCAGCTTAGTCAGGGAAGAGACCCAGTACTTC.